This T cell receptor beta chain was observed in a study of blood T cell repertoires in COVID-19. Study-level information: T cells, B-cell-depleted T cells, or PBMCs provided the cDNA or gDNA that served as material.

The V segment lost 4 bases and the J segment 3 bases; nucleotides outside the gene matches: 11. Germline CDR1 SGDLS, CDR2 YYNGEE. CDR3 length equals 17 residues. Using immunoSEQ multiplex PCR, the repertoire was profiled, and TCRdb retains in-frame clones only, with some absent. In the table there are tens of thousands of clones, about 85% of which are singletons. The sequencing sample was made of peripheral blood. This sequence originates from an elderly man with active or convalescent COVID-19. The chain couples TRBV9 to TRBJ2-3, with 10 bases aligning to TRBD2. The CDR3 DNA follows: TGTGCCAGCAGCAAAGGGGCTAGCGGGGGTTTAACAGATACGCAGTATTTT. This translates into CASSKGASGGLTDTQYF.